This T cell receptor beta chain was observed in a study of CD8+ T cells in alopecia areata. The CDR3 is 13 residues long. J lost 3 bases, V lost 5 bases, and 3 bases had no gene match. Germline V gene lookup returns CDR1 SQVTM and CDR2 ANQGSEA. Once RNA had been extracted, it was reverse transcribed into cDNA to act as the sequencing template. Data came from immunoSEQ multiplex PCR; TCRdb stores just in-frame clones and leaves some out. Of 95,000 to 100,000 clones detected, almost 60% appear once; the ten largest clones hold around 15%. Treatment denoted: oral pan-JAK inhibitor, 5-10 mg twice daily. Here the sequenced sample was CD8+ T cells sorted from blood, taken at approximately week 60, from a patient treated with tofacitinib. The TCR comes from a human donor with alopecia areata. V gene TRBV29-1 combines with J gene TRBJ2-3; 9 bases fit TRBD1. CDR3 residues: CSVRTGETDTQYF. The CDR3 nucleotides read TGCAGCGTTCGGACAGGGGAGACAGATACGCAGTATTTT.